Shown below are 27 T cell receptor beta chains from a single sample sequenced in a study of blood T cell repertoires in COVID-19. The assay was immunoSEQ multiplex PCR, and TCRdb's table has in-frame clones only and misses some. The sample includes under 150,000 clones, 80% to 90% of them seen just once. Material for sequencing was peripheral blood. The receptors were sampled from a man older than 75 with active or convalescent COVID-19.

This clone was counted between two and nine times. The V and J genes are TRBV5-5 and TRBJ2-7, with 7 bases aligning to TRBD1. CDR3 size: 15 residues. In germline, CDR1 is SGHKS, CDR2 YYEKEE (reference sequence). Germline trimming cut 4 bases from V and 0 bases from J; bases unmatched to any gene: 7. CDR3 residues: CASSQGTASSYEQYF. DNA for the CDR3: TGTGCCAGCAGCCAAGGGACAGCTTCCTCCTACGAGCAGTACTTC.

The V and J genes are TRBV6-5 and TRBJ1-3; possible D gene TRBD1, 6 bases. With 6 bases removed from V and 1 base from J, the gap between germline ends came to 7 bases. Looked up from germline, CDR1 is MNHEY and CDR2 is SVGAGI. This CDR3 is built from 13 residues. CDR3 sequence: CASRQGSGNTIYF. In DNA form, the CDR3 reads TGTGCCAGCAGACAGGGTTCTGGAAACACCATATATTTT.

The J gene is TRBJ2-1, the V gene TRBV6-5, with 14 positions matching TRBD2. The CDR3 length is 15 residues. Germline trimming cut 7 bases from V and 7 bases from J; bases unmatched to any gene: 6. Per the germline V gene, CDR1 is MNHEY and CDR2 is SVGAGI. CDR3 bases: TGTGCCAGCACCCGACTAGCGGGGGGGTCTAATGAGCAGTTCTTC. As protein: CASTRLAGGSNEQFF.

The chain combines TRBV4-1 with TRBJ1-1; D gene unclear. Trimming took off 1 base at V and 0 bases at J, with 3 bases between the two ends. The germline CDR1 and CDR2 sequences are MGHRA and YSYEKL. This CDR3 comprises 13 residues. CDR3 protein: CASSQAVNTEAFF. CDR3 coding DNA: TGCGCCAGCAGCCAAGCGGTGAACACTGAAGCTTTCTTT.

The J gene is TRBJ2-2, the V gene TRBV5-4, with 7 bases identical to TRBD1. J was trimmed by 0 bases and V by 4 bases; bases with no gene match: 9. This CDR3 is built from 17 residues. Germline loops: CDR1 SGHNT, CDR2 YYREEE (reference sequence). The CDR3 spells CASSRVTGSANTGELFF. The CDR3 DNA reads TGTGCCAGCAGCCGGGTGACAGGGTCCGCGAACACCGGGGAGCTGTTTTTT.

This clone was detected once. The CDR3 DNA reads as TGTGCCAGCAGTCTCAGACAGGGAGAGACCCAGTACTTC. It yields the protein CASSLRQGETQYF. This chain links TRBV11-2 with TRBJ2-5; TRBD1 agrees at 7 bases. V lost 6 bases and J lost 4; bases outside the gene matches: 5. In germline, CDR1 is SGHAT, CDR2 FQNNGV. The CDR3 extends over 13 amino acids.

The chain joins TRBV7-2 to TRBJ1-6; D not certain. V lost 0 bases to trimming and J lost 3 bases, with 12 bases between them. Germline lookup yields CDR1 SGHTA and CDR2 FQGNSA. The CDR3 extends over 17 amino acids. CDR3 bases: TGTGCCAGCAGCTTAGCTGGGCAGTCTGTCTATAATTCACCCCTCCACTTT. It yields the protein CASSLAGQSVYNSPLHF.

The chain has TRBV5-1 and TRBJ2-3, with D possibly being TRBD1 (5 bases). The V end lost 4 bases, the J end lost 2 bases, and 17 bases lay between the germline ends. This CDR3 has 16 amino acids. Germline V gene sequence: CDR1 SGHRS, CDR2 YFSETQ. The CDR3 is CASSKDGQASTDTQYF. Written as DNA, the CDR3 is TGCGCCAGCAGCAAGGACGGACAAGCTTCCACAGATACGCAGTATTTT.

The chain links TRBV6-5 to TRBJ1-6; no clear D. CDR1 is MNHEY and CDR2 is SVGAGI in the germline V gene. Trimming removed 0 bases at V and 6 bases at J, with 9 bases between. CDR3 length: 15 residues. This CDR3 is CASSYSTIGNSPLHF. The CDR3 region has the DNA TGTGCCAGCAGTTACTCTACCATCGGTAATTCACCCCTCCACTTT.

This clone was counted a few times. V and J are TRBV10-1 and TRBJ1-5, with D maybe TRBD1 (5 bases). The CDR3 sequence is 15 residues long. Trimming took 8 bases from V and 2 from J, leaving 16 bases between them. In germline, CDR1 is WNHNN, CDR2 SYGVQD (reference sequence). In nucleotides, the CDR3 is TGCGCCAGCCCAGTCTGGGGCAGGGGCAATCAGCCCCAGCATTTT. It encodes CASPVWGRGNQPQHF.

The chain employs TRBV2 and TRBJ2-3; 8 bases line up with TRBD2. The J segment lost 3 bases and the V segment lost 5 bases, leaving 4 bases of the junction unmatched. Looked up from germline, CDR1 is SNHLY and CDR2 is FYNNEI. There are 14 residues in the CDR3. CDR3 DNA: TGTGCCAGCAGTTTCTTAGCGGGAACAGATACGCAGTATTTT. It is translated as CASSFLAGTDTQYF.

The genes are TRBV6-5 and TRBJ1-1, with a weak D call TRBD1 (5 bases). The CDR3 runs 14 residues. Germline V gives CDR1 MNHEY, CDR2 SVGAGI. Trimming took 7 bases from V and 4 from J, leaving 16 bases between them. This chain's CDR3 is CASIGPGMATEAFF. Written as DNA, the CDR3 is TGTGCCAGCATAGGGCCAGGGATGGCCACTGAAGCTTTCTTT.

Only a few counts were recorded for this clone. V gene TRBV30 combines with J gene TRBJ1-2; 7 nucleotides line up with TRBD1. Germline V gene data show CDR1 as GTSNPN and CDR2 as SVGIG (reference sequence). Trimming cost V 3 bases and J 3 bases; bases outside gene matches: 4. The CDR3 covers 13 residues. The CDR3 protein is CAWRPTGDYGYTF. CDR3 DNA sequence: TGTGCCTGGAGGCCTACAGGGGACTATGGCTACACCTTC.

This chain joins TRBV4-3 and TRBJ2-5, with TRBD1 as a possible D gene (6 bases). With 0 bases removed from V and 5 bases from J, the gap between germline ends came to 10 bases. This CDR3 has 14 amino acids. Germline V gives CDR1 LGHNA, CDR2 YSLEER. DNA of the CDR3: TGCGCCAGCAGCCAAGATCCCAGGGGTGAGACCCAGTACTTC. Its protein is CASSQDPRGETQYF.

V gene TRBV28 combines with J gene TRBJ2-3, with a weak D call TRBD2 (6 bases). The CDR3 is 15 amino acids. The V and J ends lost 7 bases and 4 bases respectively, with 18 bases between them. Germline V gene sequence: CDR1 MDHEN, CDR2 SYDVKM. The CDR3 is CASTFSSGEADTQYF. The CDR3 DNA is TGTGCCAGCACCTTCTCGTCGGGGGAGGCAGATACGCAGTATTTT.

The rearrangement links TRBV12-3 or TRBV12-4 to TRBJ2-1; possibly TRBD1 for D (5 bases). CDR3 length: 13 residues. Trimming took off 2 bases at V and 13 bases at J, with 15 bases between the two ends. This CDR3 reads CASSLLAGSTQFF. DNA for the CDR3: TGTGCCAGCAGTTTACTGGCAGGGTCGACTCAGTTCTTC.

The CDR3 DNA is TGTGCCAGCAGTTACCGCCAGGGAGGGACTGAAGCTTTCTTT. Its protein product is CASSYRQGGTEAFF. This chain connects TRBV6-5 to TRBJ1-1, with D maybe TRBD1 (5 bases). Germline loops: CDR1 MNHEY, CDR2 SVGAGI. The CDR3 covers 14 residues. The V end lost 2 bases, the J end lost 5 bases, and 12 bases lay between the germline ends.

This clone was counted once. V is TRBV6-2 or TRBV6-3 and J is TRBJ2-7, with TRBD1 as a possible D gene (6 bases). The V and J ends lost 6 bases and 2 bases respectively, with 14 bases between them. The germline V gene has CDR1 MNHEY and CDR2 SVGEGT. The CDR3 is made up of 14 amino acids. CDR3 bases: TGTGCCAGCAGCCGGACAGTATTAACCTACGAGCAGTACTTC. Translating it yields CASSRTVLTYEQYF.

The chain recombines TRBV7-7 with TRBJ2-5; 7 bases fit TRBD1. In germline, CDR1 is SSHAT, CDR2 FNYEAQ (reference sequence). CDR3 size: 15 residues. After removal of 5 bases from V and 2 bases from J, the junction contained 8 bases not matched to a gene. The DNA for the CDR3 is TGTGCCAGCAGCCCACAGACAGGGAAGCAAGAGACCCAGTACTTC. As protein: CASSPQTGKQETQYF.

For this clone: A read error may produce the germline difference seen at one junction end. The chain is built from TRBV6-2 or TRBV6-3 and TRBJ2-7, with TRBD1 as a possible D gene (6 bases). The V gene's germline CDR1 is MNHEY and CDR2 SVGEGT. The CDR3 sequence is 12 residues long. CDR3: CASSSQGYTVDF. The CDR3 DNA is TGTGCCAGCAGTTCCCAGGGGTACACGGTGGACTTC.

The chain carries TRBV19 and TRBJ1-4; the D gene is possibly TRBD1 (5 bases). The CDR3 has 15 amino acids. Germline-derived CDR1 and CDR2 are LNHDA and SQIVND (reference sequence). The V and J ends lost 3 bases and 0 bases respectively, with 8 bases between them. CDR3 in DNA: TGTGCCAGTAGTATGGGGGGAGCAACTAATGAAAAACTGTTTTTT. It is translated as CASSMGGATNEKLFF.

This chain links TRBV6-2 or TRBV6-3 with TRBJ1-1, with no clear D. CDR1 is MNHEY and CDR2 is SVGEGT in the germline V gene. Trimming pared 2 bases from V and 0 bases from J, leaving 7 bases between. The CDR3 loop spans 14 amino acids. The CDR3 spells CASSYRVMNTEAFF. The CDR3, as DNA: TGTGCCAGCAGTTACAGAGTTATGAACACTGAAGCTTTCTTT.

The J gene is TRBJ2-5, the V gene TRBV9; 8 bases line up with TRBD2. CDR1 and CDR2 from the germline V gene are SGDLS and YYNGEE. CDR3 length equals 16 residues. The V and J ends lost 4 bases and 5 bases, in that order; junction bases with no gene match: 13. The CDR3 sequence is CASSPRERGPGETQYF. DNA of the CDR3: TGTGCCAGCAGCCCCCGGGAGCGGGGGCCGGGGGAGACCCAGTACTTC.

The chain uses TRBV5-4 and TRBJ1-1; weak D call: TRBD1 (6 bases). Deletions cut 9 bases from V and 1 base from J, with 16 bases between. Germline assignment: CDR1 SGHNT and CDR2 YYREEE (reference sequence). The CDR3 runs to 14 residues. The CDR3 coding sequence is TGTGCCACCCGAACAGGGAATTCGAACACTGAAGCTTTCTTT. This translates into CATRTGNSNTEAFF. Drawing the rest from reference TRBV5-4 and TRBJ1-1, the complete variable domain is ETGVTQSPTHLIKTRGQQVTLRCSSQSGHNTVSWYQQALGQGPQFIFQYYREEENGRGNFPPRFSGLQFPNYSSELNVNALELDDSALYLCATRTGNSNTEAFFGQGTRLTVV.

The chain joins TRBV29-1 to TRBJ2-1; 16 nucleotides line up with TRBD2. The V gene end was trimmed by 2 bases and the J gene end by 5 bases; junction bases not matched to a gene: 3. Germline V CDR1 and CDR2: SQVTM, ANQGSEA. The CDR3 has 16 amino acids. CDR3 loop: CSVERGLAGGNNEQFF. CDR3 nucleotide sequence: TGCAGCGTTGAAAGGGGACTAGCGGGGGGGAACAATGAGCAGTTCTTC.

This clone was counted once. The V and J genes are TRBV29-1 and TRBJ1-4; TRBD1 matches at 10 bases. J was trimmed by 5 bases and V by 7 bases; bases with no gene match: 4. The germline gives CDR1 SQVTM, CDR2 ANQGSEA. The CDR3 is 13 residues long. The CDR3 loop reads CSARTGGNEKLFF. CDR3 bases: TGCAGCGCCCGGACAGGGGGGAATGAAAAACTGTTTTTT.

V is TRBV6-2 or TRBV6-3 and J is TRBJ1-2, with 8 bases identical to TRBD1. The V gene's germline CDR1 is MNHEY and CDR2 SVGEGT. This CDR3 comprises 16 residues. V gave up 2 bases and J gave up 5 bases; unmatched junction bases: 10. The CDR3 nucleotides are TGTGCCAGCAGTTACACCCGGGACAGGCTGGGGTATGGCTACACCTTC. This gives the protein CASSYTRDRLGYGYTF.